This T cell receptor beta chain was sequenced for a study of a mutant IDH1 vaccine in newly diagnosed glioma. Study context: Vaccination followed radiotherapy alone by 4-6 weeks, or accompanied temozolomide cycles. Participants attended visit V12, the safety follow-up, at week 35, and then attended visit V13 at week 47.

To note about this clone: Antigen: not known.

The data were produced by immunoSEQ multiplex PCR, yet TCRdb's version contains in-frame clones alone and is incomplete. The table records some 34,000 clones, around nine tenths of them present only once. Germline loops: CDR1 SGHKS, CDR2 YYEKEE (reference sequence). The CDR3 totals 16 residues. The V gene end was trimmed by 4 bases and the J gene end by 10 bases; junction bases not matched to a gene: 15. Sample time point: week 47, end of study. The content of each vaccine dose was 300 ug of mutant IDH1 20-mer peptide, and topical imiquimod accompanied it. Patients had eight vaccinations, in weeks 1, 3, 5, 7, 11, 15, 19 and 23. Astrocytomas that were new, WHO grade 3 or 4, IDH1-mutant and ATRX-lost were present in the donors.

Sequences were derived from PBMCs, sampled from a glioma patient whose treatment included an IDH1 peptide vaccine. The chain is built from TRBV5-5 and TRBJ1-4, with 8 bases aligning to TRBD1. The receptor's source is a woman between 35 and 50 years old with glioma. The chain's CDR3 is CASSTPHRGAAGKLFF. CDR3 DNA sequence: TGTGCCAGCAGCACTCCCCACAGGGGGGCGGCGGGAAAACTGTTTTTT.